The entry below gives a single T cell receptor (beta chain) sequence along with its context. Germline-derived CDR1 and CDR2 are SEHNR and FQNEAQ (reference sequence). The CDR3 has 14 residues. V was clipped by 5 bases and J by 1 base, with 11 bases between them. The source of the sample is a study of T-cell memory formation after mild COVID-19. Using its own MiXCR run on the 5' RACE reads, TCRdb lists one record per CDR3 protein. The table includes about 420,000 distinct CDR3 sequences, less than 25% detected once. Sequenced material: PBMCs or a T cell subset sorted from them (not recorded which). This chain connects TRBV7-9 to TRBJ2-5, with unresolved D. This TCR was sampled from an adult woman who had mild COVID-19 (a few samples of this study predate the infection). Cell type and time point are not known. In nucleotides, the CDR3 is TGTGCCAGCAGCCCCGGTGCCTTCCAAGAGACCCAGTACTTC. Protein product: CASSPGAFQETQYF.